This entry concerns a single TCR beta chain. This CDR3 is built from 16 residues. Trimming took off 3 bases at V and 5 bases at J, with 16 bases between the two ends. In germline, CDR1 is LGHDT, CDR2 YNNKEL (reference sequence). Under the authors' procedure: Researchers report that nucleated cell counts were estimated from reference gene primer amplification. Profiled with immunoSEQ multiplex PCR; TCRdb holds only in-frame clones, not every one. That table furnishes V, J and clone size, whereas the DNA furnished D and trimming. The table includes some 200,000 clones, around 91% detected once. The sample comes from a study of blood T cell repertoires in COVID-19. Study details: Spain, Italy and the United States supplied samples that represented acute and convalescent COVID-19. Sample material is recorded as cDNA or gDNA derived from T cells, B-cell-depleted T cells, or PBMCs.

The source is a young woman who had recovered from COVID-19. The sequenced sample was PBMCs or T cells enriched from blood (not recorded which). The chain recombines TRBV3-1 (or the pseudogene TRBV3-2) with TRBJ1-4; D might be TRBD1 (5 bases). The CDR3 DNA sequence: TGTGCCAGCAGCCACAGGGTATGGGCCGGAAATGAAAAACTGTTTTTT. The encoded protein is CASSHRVWAGNEKLFF.